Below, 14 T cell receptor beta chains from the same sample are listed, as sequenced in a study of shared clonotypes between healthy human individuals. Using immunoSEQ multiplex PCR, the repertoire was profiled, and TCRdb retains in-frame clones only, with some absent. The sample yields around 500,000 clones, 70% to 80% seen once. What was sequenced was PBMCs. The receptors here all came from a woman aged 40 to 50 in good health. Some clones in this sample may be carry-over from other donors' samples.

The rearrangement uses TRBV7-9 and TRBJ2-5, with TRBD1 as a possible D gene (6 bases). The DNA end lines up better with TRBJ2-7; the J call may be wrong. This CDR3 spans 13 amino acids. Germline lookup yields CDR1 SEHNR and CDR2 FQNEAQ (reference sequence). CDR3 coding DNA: TGTGCCAGCAGCTTAGGGGACACCTACGAGCAGTACTTC. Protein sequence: CASSLGDTYEQYF.

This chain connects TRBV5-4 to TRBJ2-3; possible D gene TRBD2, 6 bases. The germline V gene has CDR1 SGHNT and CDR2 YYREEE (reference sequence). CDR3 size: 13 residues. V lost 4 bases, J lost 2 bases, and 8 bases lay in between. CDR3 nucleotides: TGTGCCAGCAGCGGGACTTTCACAGATACGCAGTATTTT. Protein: CASSGTFTDTQYF.

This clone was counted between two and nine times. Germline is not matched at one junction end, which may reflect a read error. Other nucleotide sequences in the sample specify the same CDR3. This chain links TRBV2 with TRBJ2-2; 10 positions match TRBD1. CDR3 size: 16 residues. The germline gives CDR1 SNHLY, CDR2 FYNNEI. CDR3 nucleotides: TGCGCCAGCTCCGGGACAGGGGTCGGTCCCACCGGGGAGCTGTTTTTT. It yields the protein CASSGTGVGPTGELFF.

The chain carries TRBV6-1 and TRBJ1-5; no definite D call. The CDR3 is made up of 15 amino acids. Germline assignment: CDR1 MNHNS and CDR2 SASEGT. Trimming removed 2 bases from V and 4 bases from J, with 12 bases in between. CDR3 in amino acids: CASSEQEGFNQPQHF. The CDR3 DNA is TGTGCCAGCAGTGAACAGGAAGGGTTTAATCAGCCCCAGCATTTT.

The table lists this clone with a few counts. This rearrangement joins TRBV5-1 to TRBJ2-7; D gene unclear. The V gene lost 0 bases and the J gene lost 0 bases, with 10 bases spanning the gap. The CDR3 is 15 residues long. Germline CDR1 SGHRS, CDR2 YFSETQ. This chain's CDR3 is CASSLEVTYSYEQYF. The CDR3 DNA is TGCGCCAGCAGCTTGGAGGTCACCTACTCCTACGAGCAGTACTTC.

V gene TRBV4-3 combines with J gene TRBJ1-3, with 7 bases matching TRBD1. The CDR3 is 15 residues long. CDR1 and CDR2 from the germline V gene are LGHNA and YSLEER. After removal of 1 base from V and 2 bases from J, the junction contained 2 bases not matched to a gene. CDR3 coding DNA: TGCGCCAGCAGCCAAGTCACAGGGGCTGGAAACACCATATATTTT. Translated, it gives CASSQVTGAGNTIYF.

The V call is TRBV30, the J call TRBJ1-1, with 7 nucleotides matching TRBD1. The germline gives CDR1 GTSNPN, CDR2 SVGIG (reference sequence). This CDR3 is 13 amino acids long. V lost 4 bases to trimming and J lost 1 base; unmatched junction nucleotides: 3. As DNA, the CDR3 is TGTGCCTGGAAGGGGGCAGGGAACACTGAAGCTTTCTTT. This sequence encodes CAWKGAGNTEAFF.

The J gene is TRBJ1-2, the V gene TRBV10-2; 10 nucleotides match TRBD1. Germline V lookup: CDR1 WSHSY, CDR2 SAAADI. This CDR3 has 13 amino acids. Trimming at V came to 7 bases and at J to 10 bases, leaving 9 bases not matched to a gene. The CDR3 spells CASTSDRGSLYTF. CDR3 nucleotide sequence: TGCGCCAGCACTTCGGACAGGGGGAGCCTCTACACCTTC.

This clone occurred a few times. CDR3 protein: CATSKGSTAKNIQYF. The CDR3, as DNA: TGTGCCACCAGTAAGGGATCTACGGCCAAAAACATTCAGTACTTC. This chain links TRBV15 with TRBJ2-4; D is ambiguous. The ends were cut back, 6 bases at V and 1 base at J, with 13 bases in the middle. The CDR3 runs 15 residues. Germline assignment: CDR1 LNHNV and CDR2 YYDKDF (reference sequence). Full variable domain (remainder filled in from reference TRBV15 and TRBJ2-4): DAMVIQNPRYQVTQFGKPVTLSCSQTLNHNVMYWYQQKSSQAPKLLFHYYDKDFNNEADTPDNFQSRRPNTSFCFLDIRSPGLGDTAMYLCATSKGSTAKNIQYFGAGTRLSVL.

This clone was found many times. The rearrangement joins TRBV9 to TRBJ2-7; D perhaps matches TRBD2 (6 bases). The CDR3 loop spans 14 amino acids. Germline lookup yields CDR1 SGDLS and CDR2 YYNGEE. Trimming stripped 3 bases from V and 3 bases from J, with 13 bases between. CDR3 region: CASSASGVNYEQYF. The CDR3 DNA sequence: TGTGCCAGCAGCGCTTCGGGAGTTAACTACGAGCAGTACTTC.

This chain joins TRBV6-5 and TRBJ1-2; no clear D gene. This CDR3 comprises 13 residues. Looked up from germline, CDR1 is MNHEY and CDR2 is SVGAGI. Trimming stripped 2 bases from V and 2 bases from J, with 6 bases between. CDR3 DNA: TGTGCCAGCAGTTACCAGATAAACTATGGCTACACCTTC. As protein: CASSYQINYGYTF.

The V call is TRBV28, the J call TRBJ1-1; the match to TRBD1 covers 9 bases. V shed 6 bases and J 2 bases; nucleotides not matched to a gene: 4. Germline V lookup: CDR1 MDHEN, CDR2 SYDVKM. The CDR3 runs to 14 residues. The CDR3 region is CASRTGGYNTEAFF. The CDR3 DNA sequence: TGTGCCAGCAGAACAGGGGGCTATAACACTGAAGCTTTCTTT.

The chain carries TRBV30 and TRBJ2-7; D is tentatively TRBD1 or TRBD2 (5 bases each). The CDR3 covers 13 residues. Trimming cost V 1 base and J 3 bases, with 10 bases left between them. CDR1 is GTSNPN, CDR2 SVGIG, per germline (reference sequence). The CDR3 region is CAWSGGTNYEQYF. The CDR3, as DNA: TGTGCCTGGAGTGGGGGGACCAACTACGAGCAGTACTTC.

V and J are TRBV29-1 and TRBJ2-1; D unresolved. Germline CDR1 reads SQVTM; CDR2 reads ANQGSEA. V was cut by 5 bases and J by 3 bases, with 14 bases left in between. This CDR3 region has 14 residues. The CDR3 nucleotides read TGCAGCGTTCCTTATCCCACTGACTACAATGAGCAGTTCTTC. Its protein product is CSVPYPTDYNEQFF.